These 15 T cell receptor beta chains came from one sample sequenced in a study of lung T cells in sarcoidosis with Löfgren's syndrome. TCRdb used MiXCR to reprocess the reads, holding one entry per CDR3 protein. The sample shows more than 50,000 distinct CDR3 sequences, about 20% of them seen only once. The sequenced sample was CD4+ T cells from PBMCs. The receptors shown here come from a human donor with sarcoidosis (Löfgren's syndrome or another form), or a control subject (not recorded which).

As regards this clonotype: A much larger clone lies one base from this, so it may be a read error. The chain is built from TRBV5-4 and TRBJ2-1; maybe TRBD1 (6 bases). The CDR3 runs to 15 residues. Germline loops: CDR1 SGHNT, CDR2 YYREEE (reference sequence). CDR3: CASSLEQGSYNEQLF. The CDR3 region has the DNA TGTGCCAGCAGCTTGGAACAGGGCTCCTACAATGAGCAGCTCTTC.

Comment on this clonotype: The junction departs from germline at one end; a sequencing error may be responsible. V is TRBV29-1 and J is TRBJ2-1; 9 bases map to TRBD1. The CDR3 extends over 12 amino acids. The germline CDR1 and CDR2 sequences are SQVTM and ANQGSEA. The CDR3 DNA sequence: TGCGGCGTTGACAGGGGGTACGACGAGCAGTTCTTC. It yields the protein CGVDRGYDEQFF.

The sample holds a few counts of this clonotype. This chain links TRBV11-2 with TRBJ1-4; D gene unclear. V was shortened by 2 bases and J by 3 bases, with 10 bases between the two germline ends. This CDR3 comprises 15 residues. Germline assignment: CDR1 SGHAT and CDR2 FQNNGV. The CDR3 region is CASSLREAANEKLFF. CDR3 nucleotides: TGTGCCAGCAGCTTAAGAGAAGCGGCTAATGAAAAACTGTTTTTT.

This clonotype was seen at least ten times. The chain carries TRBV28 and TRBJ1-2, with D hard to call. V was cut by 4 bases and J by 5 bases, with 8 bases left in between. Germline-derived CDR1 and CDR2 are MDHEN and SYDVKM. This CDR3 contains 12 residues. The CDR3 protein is CASSSRGYGYTF. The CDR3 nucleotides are TGTGCCAGCAGTTCCCGGGGATATGGCTACACCTTC.

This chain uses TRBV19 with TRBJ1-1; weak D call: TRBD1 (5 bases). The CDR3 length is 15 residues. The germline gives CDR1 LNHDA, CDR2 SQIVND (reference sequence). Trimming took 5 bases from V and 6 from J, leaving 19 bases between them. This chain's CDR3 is CASSPRQGVDSEAFF. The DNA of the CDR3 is TGTGCCAGTAGTCCACGCCAGGGCGTGGACTCTGAAGCTTTCTTT.

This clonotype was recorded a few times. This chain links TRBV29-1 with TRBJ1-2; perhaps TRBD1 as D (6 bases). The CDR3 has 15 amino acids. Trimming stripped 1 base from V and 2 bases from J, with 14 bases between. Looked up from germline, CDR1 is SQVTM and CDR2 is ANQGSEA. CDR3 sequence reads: CSVEAGAGRNYGYTF. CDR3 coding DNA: TGCAGCGTTGAAGCGGGGGCAGGGCGGAACTATGGCTACACCTTC. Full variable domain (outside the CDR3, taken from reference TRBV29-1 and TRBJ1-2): SAVISQKPSRDICQRGTSLTIQCQVDSQVTMMFWYRQQPGQSLTLIATANQGSEATYESGFVIDKFPISRPNLTFSTLTVSNMSPEDSSIYLCSVEAGAGRNYGYTFGSGTRLTVV.

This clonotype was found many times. Here the CDR3 reads CSARDLFREAYEQYF. CDR3 bases: TGCAGTGCTAGAGATCTATTCCGGGAGGCCTACGAGCAGTACTTC. The V gene is TRBV20-1, the J gene TRBJ2-7; TRBD2 aligns across 7 bases. Germline V gene data show CDR1 as DFQATT and CDR2 as SNEGSKA (reference sequence). The CDR3 has 15 residues. V lost 0 bases to trimming and J lost 2 bases; unmatched junction nucleotides: 7.

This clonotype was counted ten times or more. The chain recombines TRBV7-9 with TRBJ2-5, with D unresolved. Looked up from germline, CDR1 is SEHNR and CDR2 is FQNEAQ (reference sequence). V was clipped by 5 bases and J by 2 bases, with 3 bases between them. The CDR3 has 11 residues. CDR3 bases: TGTGCCAGCAGCCAACAAGAGACCCAGTACTTC. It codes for CASSQQETQYF.

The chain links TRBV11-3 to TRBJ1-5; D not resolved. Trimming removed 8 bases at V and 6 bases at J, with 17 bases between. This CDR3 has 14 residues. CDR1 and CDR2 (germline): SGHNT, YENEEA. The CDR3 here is CASVSIGQTQPQHF. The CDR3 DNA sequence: TGTGCCAGCGTCTCTATTGGCCAAACTCAGCCCCAGCATTTT.

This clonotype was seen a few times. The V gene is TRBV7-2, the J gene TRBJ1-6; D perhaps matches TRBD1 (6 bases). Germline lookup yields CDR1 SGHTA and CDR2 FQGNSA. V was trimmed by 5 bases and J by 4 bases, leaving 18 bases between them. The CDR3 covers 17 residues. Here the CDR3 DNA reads TGTGCCAGCAGCCGATGGACAGCCGCAAGATATAATTCACCCCTCCACTTT. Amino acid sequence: CASSRWTAARYNSPLHF. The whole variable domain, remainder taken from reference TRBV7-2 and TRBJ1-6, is GAGVSQSPSNKVTEKGKDVELRCDPISGHTALYWYRQSLGQGLEFLIYFQGNSAPDKSGLPSDRFSAERTGGSVSTLTIQRTQQEDSAVYLCASSRWTAARYNSPLHFGNGTRLTVT.

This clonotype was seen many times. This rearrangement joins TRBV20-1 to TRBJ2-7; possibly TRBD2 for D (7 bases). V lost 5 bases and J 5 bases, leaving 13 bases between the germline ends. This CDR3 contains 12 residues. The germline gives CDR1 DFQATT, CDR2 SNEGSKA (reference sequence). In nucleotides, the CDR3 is TGCAGTGCTTGGGAGGGGGGTGACGAGCAGTACGTC. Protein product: CSAWEGGDEQYV.

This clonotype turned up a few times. The DNA of the CDR3 is TGTGCCAGCAGCTTTAAATCCGGGACACAGCCAGGCACAGATACGCAGTATTTT. Translated: CASSFKSGTQPGTDTQYF. This chain links TRBV9 with TRBJ2-3; possible D gene TRBD1, 6 bases. Germline CDR1 is SGDLS and CDR2 is YYNGEE. Trimming cost V 4 bases and J 1 base, with 22 bases left between them. The CDR3 contains 18 residues.

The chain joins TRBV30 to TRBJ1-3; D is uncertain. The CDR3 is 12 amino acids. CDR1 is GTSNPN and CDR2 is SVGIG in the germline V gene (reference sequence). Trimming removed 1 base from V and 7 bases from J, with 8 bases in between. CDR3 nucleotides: TGTGCCTGGAGTGCGGGAAAGAACACCATATATTTT. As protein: CAWSAGKNTIYF.

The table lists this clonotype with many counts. CDR3 region: CSANNGQAVNNEQFF. The CDR3 DNA reads as TGCAGTGCCAACAACGGGCAGGCCGTAAACAATGAGCAGTTCTTC. V usage is TRBV20-1 and J usage is TRBJ2-1; D remains ambiguous. There are 15 residues in the CDR3. Germline CDR1 and CDR2: DFQATT and SNEGSKA (reference sequence). V gave up 6 bases and J gave up 5 bases, with 20 bases separating them.

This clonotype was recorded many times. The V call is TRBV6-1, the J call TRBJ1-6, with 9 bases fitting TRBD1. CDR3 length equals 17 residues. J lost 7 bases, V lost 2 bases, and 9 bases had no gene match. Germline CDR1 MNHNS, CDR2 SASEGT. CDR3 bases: TGTGCCAGCAGTGAACCCGGTGGGACAGGGTTCAATTCACCCCTCCACTTT. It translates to CASSEPGGTGFNSPLHF.